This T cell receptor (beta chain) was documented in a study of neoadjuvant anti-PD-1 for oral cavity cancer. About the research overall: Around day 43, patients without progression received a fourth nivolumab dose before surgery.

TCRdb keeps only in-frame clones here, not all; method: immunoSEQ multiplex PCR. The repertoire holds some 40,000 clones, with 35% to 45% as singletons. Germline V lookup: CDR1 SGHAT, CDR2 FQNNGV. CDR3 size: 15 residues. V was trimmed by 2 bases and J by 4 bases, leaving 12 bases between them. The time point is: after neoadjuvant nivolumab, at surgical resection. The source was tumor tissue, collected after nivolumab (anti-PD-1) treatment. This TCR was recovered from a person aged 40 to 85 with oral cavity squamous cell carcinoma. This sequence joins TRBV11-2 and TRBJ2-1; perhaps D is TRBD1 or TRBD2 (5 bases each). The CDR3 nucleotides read TGTGCCAGCAGCTTACCGGGACGGACATACAATGAGCAGTTCTTC. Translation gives CASSLPGRTYNEQFF.